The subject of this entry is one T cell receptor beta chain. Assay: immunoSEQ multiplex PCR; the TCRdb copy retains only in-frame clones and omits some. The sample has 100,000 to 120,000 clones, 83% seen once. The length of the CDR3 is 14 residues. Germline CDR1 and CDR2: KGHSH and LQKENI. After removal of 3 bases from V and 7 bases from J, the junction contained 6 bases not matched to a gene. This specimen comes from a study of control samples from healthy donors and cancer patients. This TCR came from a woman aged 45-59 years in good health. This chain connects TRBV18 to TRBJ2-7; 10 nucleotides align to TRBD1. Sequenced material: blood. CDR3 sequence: CASSPPGTGEEQYF. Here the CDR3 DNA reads TGTGCCAGCTCACCGCCCGGGACAGGGGAGGAGCAGTACTTC.